One and the same sample provided the 5 T cell receptor beta chains below, sequenced in a study of blood T cell repertoires in COVID-19. Sequenced by immunoSEQ multiplex PCR; TCRdb stores in-frame clones only, minus some. The table lists some 42,000 clones, roughly 87% of them singletons. The sample was peripheral blood. The receptors originated from a human donor in a cohort sampled during active COVID-19.

V gene TRBV7-6 combines with J gene TRBJ2-7; 8 nucleotides align to TRBD2. Trimming at V came to 0 bases and at J to 2 bases, leaving 3 bases not matched to a gene. Germline loops: CDR1 SGHVS, CDR2 FNYEAQ. The CDR3 consists of 15 residues. The CDR3, as DNA: TGTGCCAGCAGCTTAGCAGCTAGCGGGCCCTACGAGCAGTACTTC. This codes for CASSLAASGPYEQYF.

The chain couples TRBV3-1 (or the pseudogene TRBV3-2) to TRBJ2-5, with TRBD2 matching 10 bases. Trimming at V came to 0 bases and at J to 2 bases, leaving 15 bases not matched to a gene. CDR1 and CDR2 (germline): LGHDT, YNNKEL (reference sequence). The CDR3 has 20 residues. For the CDR3, the DNA is TGTGCCAGCAGCCAAGAAATACAAGGGTACACTAGCGGGGATCAAGAGACCCAGTACTTC. Its translation: CASSQEIQGYTSGDQETQYF.

The chain has TRBV4-1 and TRBJ2-7, with a weak D call TRBD1 (7 bases). Trimming left V 4 bases short and J 6 bases short, with 22 bases between. CDR1 is MGHRA and CDR2 is YSYEKL in the germline V gene. This CDR3 region has 16 residues. The DNA of the CDR3 is TGCGCCAGCAGCCCCCTTGGGGGCCCAGGGGGGCCCGAGCAGTACTTC. The encoded protein is CASSPLGGPGGPEQYF.

The gene calls are TRBV24-1 and TRBJ1-1, with TRBD1 matching over 7 bases. J gave up 8 bases and V 3 bases, and 5 bases lay outside the gene matches. Germline V gene sequence: CDR1 KGHDR, CDR2 SFDVKD. The CDR3 is made up of 13 amino acids. CDR3 sequence reads: CATSDPLTGEAFF. In DNA form, the CDR3 reads TGTGCCACCAGTGATCCCTTGACAGGGGAAGCTTTCTTT.

The count of this clone is one. This chain connects TRBV7-2 to TRBJ2-7; tentatively, D is TRBD2 (6 bases). CDR1 is SGHTA and CDR2 is FQGNSA in the germline V gene. The CDR3 contains 13 residues. V was trimmed by 0 bases and J by 6 bases, leaving 9 bases between them. The CDR3 sequence is CASSLALAREQYF. CDR3 bases: TGTGCCAGCAGCTTAGCTCTAGCGCGCGAGCAGTACTTC.